Detailed here is one T cell receptor (beta chain). What it recognizes is unknown. These data come from a study of regulatory dendritic cells for organ transplantation. The wider study: Regulatory dendritic cells were monocyte-derived, receiving vitamin D3 on days 0 and 4 and IL-10 on day 4. Findings of the study overall: Resting memory CD8+ T cells held the most alloreactive clonotypes.

Generated by immunoSEQ multiplex PCR, the TCRdb table keeps only in-frame clones and is missing some. The sample shows about 12,000 clones, 79% of them seen only once. Allogeneic regulatory or mature dendritic cells were co-cultured for roughly five days with CFSE-labeled sorted T cells at 1:10. The CDR3 extends over 17 amino acids. The receptor comes from a human donor in good health. This sequence joins TRBV12-1 and TRBJ2-1; TRBD1 reflects the table's D call only, with no check against the DNA. TRBV12-1 is tagged as a pseudogene. The specimen sequenced was naive CD8+ T cells from blood cultured with regulatory dendritic cells. Subset indicated: CD45RA+ naive T cells. The CDR3 region is CASSFVPGGPSYNEQFF. Here the CDR3 DNA reads TGTGCCAGCAGCTTTGTCCCAGGGGGGCCTTCCTACAATGAGCAGTTCTTC.